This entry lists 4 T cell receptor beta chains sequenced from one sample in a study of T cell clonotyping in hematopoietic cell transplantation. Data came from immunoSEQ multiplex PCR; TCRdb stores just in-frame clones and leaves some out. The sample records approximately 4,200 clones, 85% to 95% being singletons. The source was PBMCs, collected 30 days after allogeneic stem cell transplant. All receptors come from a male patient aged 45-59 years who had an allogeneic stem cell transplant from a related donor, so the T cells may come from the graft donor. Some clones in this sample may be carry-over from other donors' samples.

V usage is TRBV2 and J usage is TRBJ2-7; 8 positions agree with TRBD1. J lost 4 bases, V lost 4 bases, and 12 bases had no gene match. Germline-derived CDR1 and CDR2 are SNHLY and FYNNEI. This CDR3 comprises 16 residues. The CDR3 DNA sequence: TGTGCCAGCAGTGTGTACAGGGGGAAGGAGGGTTACGAGCAGTACTTC. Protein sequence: CASSVYRGKEGYEQYF. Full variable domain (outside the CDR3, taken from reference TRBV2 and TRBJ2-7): EPEVTQTPSHQVTQMGQEVILRCVPISNHLYFYWYRQILGQKVEFLVSFYNNEISEKSEIFDDQFSVERPDGSNFTLKIRSTKLEDSAMYFCASSVYRGKEGYEQYFGPGTRLTVT.

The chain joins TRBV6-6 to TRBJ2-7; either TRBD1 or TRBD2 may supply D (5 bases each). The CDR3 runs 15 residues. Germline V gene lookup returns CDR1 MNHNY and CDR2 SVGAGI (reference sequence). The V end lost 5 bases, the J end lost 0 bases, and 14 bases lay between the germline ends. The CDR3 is CASSDPQGPSYEQYF. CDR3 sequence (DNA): TGTGCCAGCAGTGATCCGCAGGGACCCTCCTACGAGCAGTACTTC.

The CDR3 nucleotides are TGTGCCAGCAGCGTAGAACAGGACTATGGCTACACCTTC. Its protein product is CASSVEQDYGYTF. The chain employs TRBV9 and TRBJ1-2; maybe TRBD1 (5 bases). Deletions cut 0 bases from V and 3 bases from J, with 6 bases between. Per the germline V gene, CDR1 is SGDLS and CDR2 is YYNGEE. The CDR3 covers 13 residues.

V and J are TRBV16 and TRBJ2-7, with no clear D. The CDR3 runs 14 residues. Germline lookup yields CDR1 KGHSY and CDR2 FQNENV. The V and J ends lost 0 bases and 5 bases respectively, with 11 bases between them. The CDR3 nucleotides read TGTGCCAGCAGCCAATCGAACAATTTCCACGAGCAGTACTTC. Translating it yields CASSQSNNFHEQYF. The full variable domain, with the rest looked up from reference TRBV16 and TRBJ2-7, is GEEVAQTPKHLVRGEGQKAKLYCAPIKGHSYVFWYQQVLKNEFKFLISFQNENVFDETGMPKERFSAKCLPNSPCSLEIQATKLEDSAVYFCASSQSNNFHEQYFGPGTRLTVT.